This T cell receptor beta chain was recovered during a study of blood T cells in healthy people across ages (dated by TCRdb to between 2015 and 2016). Background on the whole study: In model experiments, template switching captured about one uniquely barcoded TCR beta cDNA molecule for every two T cells. To track age-related changes in TCR beta repertoire diversity, the study relied on deep sequencing normalized with unique cDNA molecular identifiers. The donors were divided into four age groups: young (average approximately 15 years), middle-aged (about 39), aged (62) and long-lived (about 84). To avoid experimental bias, donors of different ages were spread randomly across the sequencing lanes. For two donors (one aged 18 to 29 and one aged 80 or older), the study analyzed two additional independent replicas of 1 million unique cDNA reads from the same blood draw.

Systemically healthy Caucasian individuals from Russia, 35 to 40 in total and aged roughly 6 to 100 years, were included as donors. Around 10 milliliters of peripheral blood were collected from each donor into EDTA-treated Vacutainer tubes. Ficoll-Paque density-gradient centrifugation was used to isolate PBMCs, with at least 6.5 million obtained per sample. Trizol reagent was used to extract total RNA from the PBMCs, yielding at least 6 micrograms per sample. The percentages of naive CD45RAhigh/CD27high T cells were determined by flow cytometry on a PBMC aliquot from every donor. The library was obtained by 5' RACE. TCRdb shows the sequencer as Illumina HiSeq 2500. The second PCR ran for about 6 to 12 cycles and used a J-beta primer mix along with a sample-barcoded 5' primer. A template-switch 5' adaptor carrying 12 random nucleotides introduced a unique molecular identifier onto each TCR beta cDNA molecule. Each sample yielded at least 2.5 million CDR3-containing paired-end reads. First-strand cDNA synthesis was performed from all RNA using the Mint cDNA synthesis kit, with priming by a TRBC-specific oligonucleotide. Following uracil-DNA glycosylase treatment, all cDNA underwent a first 18-cycle PCR with the universal primers M1SS and BC2_uni_R. The study's processing was this. For normalization, 1 million high-quality reads were randomly selected from each sample, with every read carrying a distinct molecular identifier. Instead of being binned into consensus sequences, reads with shared molecular identifiers were discarded. MiTCR, run with a Q25 quality threshold and the strictest error-elimination algorithm, handled CDR3 identification, clonotype clustering and error correction. Lower-bound total TCR beta diversity was estimated with a nonparametric unseen species model using Euler transformation. The raw public reads went through TCRdb reprocessing: fastp at Q25, MiXCR clone calling, in-frame beta chains kept. CDR3 protein sequences are deduplicated, and each keeps its most common genes and DNA. V and J calls and clone size were set by TCRdb, not the authors. This sample comprises around 1,100,000 distinct CDR3 sequences, around two fifths of them detected only once. 13% of the sample lies in the top ten.

The paper as a whole reports these results and caveats: Observed TCR beta diversity correlated strongly with the percentage of naive T cells measured by flow cytometry. Estimates of total diversity based on one million sequenced T cells were regarded as lower bounds and as underestimates. Donor CMV infection status was unknown, potentially confounding age-related changes in expanded clonotypes. Observed TCR beta diversity per million T cells fell roughly linearly with age, and a significant reduction was already apparent by age roughly 40. Compared with the aged group, the long-lived group had more naive CD4+ T cells, fewer expanded clones and increased TCR diversity, a pattern suggesting age selection. Conclusive comparison of naive and antigen-experienced compartments was prevented by the profiling of bulk unsorted PBMCs.

The germline ends are 13 bases apart after V is trimmed by 4 bases and J by 5 bases. From the germline V gene, CDR1 is SGHRS and CDR2 is YFSETQ. The CDR3 runs 14 amino acids, cysteine and phenylalanine included. The only DNA kept is the CDR3, 42 bases in frame from the first base. This clonotype has just a few counts. No antigen is known for it. No qualities accompany the bases; no much larger clone lies one base away. The sequenced sample consisted of blood. This clonotype was sampled from a man aged 18 to 30 in good health. This receptor chain uses TRBV5-1 and TRBJ2-4; TRBD1 is perhaps the D gene, given 5 matching bases. DNA sequence: TGCGCCAGCAGCCCGCAAGGGGTGGAAAACATTCAGTACTTC. This yields the protein CASSPQGVENIQYF.